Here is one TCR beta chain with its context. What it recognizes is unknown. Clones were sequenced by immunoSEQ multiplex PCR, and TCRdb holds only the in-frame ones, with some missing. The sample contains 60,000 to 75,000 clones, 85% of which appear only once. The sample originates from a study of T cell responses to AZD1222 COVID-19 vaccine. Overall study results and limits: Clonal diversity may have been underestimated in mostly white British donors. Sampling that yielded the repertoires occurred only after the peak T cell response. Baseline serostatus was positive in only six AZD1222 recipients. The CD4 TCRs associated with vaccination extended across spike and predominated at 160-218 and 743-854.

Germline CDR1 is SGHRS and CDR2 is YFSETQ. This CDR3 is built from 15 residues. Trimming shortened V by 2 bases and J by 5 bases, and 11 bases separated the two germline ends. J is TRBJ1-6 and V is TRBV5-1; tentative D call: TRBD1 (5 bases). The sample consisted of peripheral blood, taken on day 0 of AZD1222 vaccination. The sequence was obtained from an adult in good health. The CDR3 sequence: CASSLDDRNNSPLHF. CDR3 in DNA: TGCGCCAGCAGCTTAGACGACAGAAATAATTCACCCCTCCACTTT.